A single sample is the source of the 6 T cell receptor beta chains below, sequenced in a study of beta chain features in type 1 diabetes. All of the isolated RNA was reverse transcribed, so expressed TCRB transcripts were sequenced. Some clones are missing from TCRdb's copy, which holds only in-frame ones; the method was immunoSEQ multiplex PCR. The profile covers under 250,000 clones, with about a tenth appearing a single time and 1% to 1.5% taken by the ten largest. The sample comprised central memory CD4+ T cells from blood. The source is a young man in good health.

This clone has a handful of counts. The V gene is TRBV15, the J gene TRBJ2-5; 9 nucleotides match TRBD2. The J call may be incorrect, as the DNA end agrees better with TRBJ2-7. The germline gives CDR1 LNHNV, CDR2 YYDKDF (reference sequence). The CDR3 totals 15 residues. The CDR3: CATSRDPSGNHEQYF. DNA of the CDR3: TGTGCCACCAGCAGAGATCCTAGCGGGAACCACGAGCAGTACTTC.

This clone has a handful of counts. The V call is TRBV2, the J call TRBJ2-1; D gene unclear. CDR3 length: 17 residues. V shed 0 bases and J shed 1 base, with 13 bases lying between them. The germline CDR1 and CDR2 sequences are SNHLY and FYNNEI. The CDR3 bases are TGTGCCAGCAGTGAAGCGGTCGGCTTCTCGTCCTACAATGAGCAGTTCTTC. Its protein is CASSEAVGFSSYNEQFF.

This sequence joins TRBV29-1 and TRBJ2-7, with TRBD1 identical over 9 bases. This CDR3 spans 14 amino acids. V lost 4 bases and J lost 4; bases outside the gene matches: 8. In germline, CDR1 is SQVTM, CDR2 ANQGSEA. For the CDR3, the DNA is TGCAGCGTTGGTCCTGGGACAGGGAGATACGAGCAGTACTTC. Amino acid sequence: CSVGPGTGRYEQYF.

This clone was recorded a few times. Additional DNA sequences in this sample encode the identical CDR3. The chain couples TRBV19 to TRBJ1-5, with TRBD1 as a possible D gene (6 bases). The CDR3 sequence is 14 residues long. The germline V and J ends were trimmed by 5 bases and 3 bases, with 11 bases remaining between them. Germline V gene sequence: CDR1 LNHDA, CDR2 SQIVND (reference sequence). The CDR3 protein is CASSATGDNQPQHF. CDR3 DNA sequence: TGTGCCAGTAGTGCGACAGGAGACAATCAGCCCCAGCATTTT.

The rearrangement links TRBV28 to TRBJ2-5; 7 bases are a match to TRBD2. Germline values: CDR1 MDHEN, CDR2 SYDVKM. Trimming cost V 4 bases and J 3 bases; bases outside gene matches: 2. The CDR3 is 13 amino acids. CDR3 residues: CASSSGRKETQYF. The DNA of the CDR3 is TGTGCCAGCAGTTCCGGGAGGAAAGAGACCCAGTACTTC.

This clone appeared a few times. One end of the junction does not line up with germline, which may come from a read error. This chain connects TRBV7-2 to TRBJ1-2; D is unclear. Germline V gene sequence: CDR1 SGHTA, CDR2 FQGNSA. This CDR3 is built from 11 residues. CDR3 DNA: TGTGCCAGCAGATTAGCAAGTAACAGCTTCTTC. It translates to CASRLASNSFF.